This T cell receptor beta chain comes out of a study of PD-L1 blockade in urothelial cancer. Overall study: Analysis of blood occurred 3 weeks (second dose) and 6 weeks after treatment start. Researchers found blood samples held a median of approximately 150,000 T cells.

Study-wide results and limits: Sub-median blood TCR clonality before treatment predicted longer survival. It was durable-benefit patients whose tumor-associated blood clones expanded more at 3 weeks.

This clone has just a few counts. No antigen is known for it. There are 12 residues in the CDR3. V was shortened by 5 bases and J by 7 bases, with 9 bases between the two germline ends. The germline CDR1 and CDR2 sequences are LNHDA and SQIVND (reference sequence). Using immunoSEQ multiplex PCR, the repertoire was profiled, and TCRdb retains in-frame clones only, with some absent. The sample includes about 56,000 clones, around 84% of them seen just once. This TCR was recovered from a man aged 45-60 years with urothelial cancer. The sample consisted of PBMCs, taken around atezolizumab (anti-PD-L1) treatment. This sequence joins TRBV19 and TRBJ1-5; D gene uncertain. In DNA form, the CDR3 reads TGTGCCAGTAGTCCGGGAGGCCAGCCCCAGCATTTT. Its translation is CASSPGGQPQHF. The entire variable domain, with the rest obtained from reference TRBV19 and TRBJ1-5, is as follows: DGGITQSPKYLFRKEGQNVTLSCEQNLNHDAMYWYRQDPGQGLRLIYYSQIVNDFQKGDIAEGYSVSREKKESFPLTVTSAQKNPTAFYLCASSPGGQPQHFGDGTRLSIL.